One and the same sample provided the 30 T cell receptor beta chains below, sequenced in a study of blood T cell repertoires in COVID-19. The protocol was immunoSEQ multiplex PCR, while the TCRdb copy is restricted to in-frame clones and leaves out a portion. This table holds around 380,000 clones, around 84% found once. The source material was peripheral blood. These receptors all stem from a human donor with acute or convalescent COVID-19. The donor label of this sample is uncertain.

This clone was detected a few times. The CDR3: CASRGLRTGGGEQYF. CDR3 nucleotide sequence: TGTGCCAGCAGGGGGCTCAGGACAGGGGGCGGCGAGCAGTACTTC. The chain combines TRBV2 with TRBJ2-7; 11 positions match TRBD1. The CDR3 is 15 residues long. Unmatched junction bases numbered 10, after V lost 6 bases and J lost 6 bases. From germline, CDR1 is SNHLY and CDR2 FYNNEI.

The rearrangement uses TRBV7-9 and TRBJ1-2; a possible D gene is TRBD1 (6 bases). V lost 5 bases, J lost 7 bases, and 17 bases lay in between. Germline lookup yields CDR1 SEHNR and CDR2 FQNEAQ (reference sequence). The length of the CDR3 is 14 residues. CDR3 nucleotides: TGTGCCAGCAGCCTTTCGACAGGCTATAGTGGCTACACCTTC. Its protein is CASSLSTGYSGYTF.

The rearrangement links TRBV29-1 to TRBJ2-5, with D possibly matching TRBD2 (6 bases). Germline assignment: CDR1 SQVTM and CDR2 ANQGSEA. This CDR3 comprises 12 residues. Trimming removed 7 bases at V and 3 bases at J, with 12 bases between. The chain's CDR3 is CSAGTVKETQYF. The CDR3 DNA follows: TGCAGCGCCGGGACTGTGAAAGAGACCCAGTACTTC. Using reference TRBV29-1 and TRBJ2-5 for the parts outside the CDR3, the full variable domain is SAVISQKPSRDICQRGTSLTIQCQVDSQVTMMFWYRQQPGQSLTLIATANQGSEATYESGFVIDKFPISRPNLTFSTLTVSNMSPEDSSIYLCSAGTVKETQYFGPGTRLLVL.

This clone was found a few times. This sequence joins TRBV19 and TRBJ1-2; D is unclear. Germline V lookup: CDR1 LNHDA, CDR2 SQIVND (reference sequence). Trimming took off 2 bases at V and 4 bases at J, with 11 bases between the two ends. The CDR3 contains 14 residues. The CDR3 loop reads CASSILRLTYGYTF. For the CDR3, the DNA is TGTGCCAGTAGTATACTGCGCCTAACCTATGGCTACACCTTC. The whole variable domain, filled in from reference TRBV19 and TRBJ1-2, reads DGGITQSPKYLFRKEGQNVTLSCEQNLNHDAMYWYRQDPGQGLRLIYYSQIVNDFQKGDIAEGYSVSREKKESFPLTVTSAQKNPTAFYLCASSILRLTYGYTFGSGTRLTVV.

The rearrangement joins TRBV4-1 to TRBJ2-7, with TRBD2 identical over 13 bases. The CDR3 extends over 16 amino acids. Germline CDR1 MGHRA, CDR2 YSYEKL. V trimming: 4 bases; J trimming: 3 bases; junction bases outside the gene matches: 6. CDR3 nucleotides: TGCGCCAGCAGCCGGGGACTAGCGGGGACGATCTACGAGCAGTACTTC. This translates into CASSRGLAGTIYEQYF.

The chain has TRBV7-9 and TRBJ1-2, with TRBD1 as a possible D gene (6 bases). CDR1 and CDR2 (germline): SEHNR, FQNEAQ (reference sequence). The CDR3 has 15 amino acids. Trimming removed 1 base at V and 0 bases at J, with 9 bases between. CDR3 in DNA: TGTGCCAGCAGCTTAGGGACAGCTACTAACTATGGCTACACCTTC. As protein: CASSLGTATNYGYTF.

The V and J genes are TRBV28 and TRBJ1-5; D might be TRBD1 (5 bases). V was trimmed by 3 bases and J by 4 bases, leaving 13 bases between them. This CDR3 is 15 amino acids long. CDR1 and CDR2 from the germline V gene are MDHEN and SYDVKM. CDR3 sequence (DNA): TGTGCCAGCAGTTTGCCGTGGGGGGAAAATCAGCCCCAGCATTTT. Translation: CASSLPWGENQPQHF.

This clone was detected only a few times. V gene TRBV11-3 combines with J gene TRBJ2-1; 11 bases fit TRBD2. CDR1 SGHNT and CDR2 YENEEA come from the germline V gene. The V gene end was trimmed by 1 base and the J gene end by 6 bases; junction bases not matched to a gene: 17. This CDR3 is built from 20 residues. The CDR3: CASSLGGASGRTVHINEQFF. CDR3 coding DNA: TGTGCCAGCAGCTTAGGGGGGGCTAGCGGGAGGACCGTGCACATCAATGAGCAGTTCTTC.

The V and J genes are TRBV6-4 and TRBJ1-2, with D perhaps TRBD1 (6 bases). The CDR3 consists of 13 residues. CDR1 MRHNA and CDR2 SNTAGT come from the germline V gene. The germline V and J ends were trimmed by 3 bases and 7 bases, with 12 bases remaining between them. The CDR3 region is CASSEKQGTGYTF. Here the CDR3 DNA reads TGTGCCAGCAGTGAGAAACAGGGTACTGGCTACACCTTC.

The chain recombines TRBV29-1 with TRBJ1-3, with D maybe TRBD1 (6 bases). The CDR3 length is 15 residues. V was pared by 6 bases and J by 3 bases, with 18 bases between. Germline V gene sequence: CDR1 SQVTM, CDR2 ANQGSEA. CDR3: CSVGNRDVFGNTIYF. CDR3 nucleotide sequence: TGCAGCGTGGGAAACAGGGACGTTTTTGGAAACACCATATATTTT. The full variable domain, its missing parts supplied by reference TRBV29-1 and TRBJ1-3, is SAVISQKPSRDICQRGTSLTIQCQVDSQVTMMFWYRQQPGQSLTLIATANQGSEATYESGFVIDKFPISRPNLTFSTLTVSNMSPEDSSIYLCSVGNRDVFGNTIYFGEGSWLTVV.

This clone occurred once. The chain uses TRBV10-1 and TRBJ2-3; possible D gene TRBD1, 6 bases. Germline CDR1 is WNHNN and CDR2 is SYGVQD (reference sequence). The CDR3 sequence is 13 residues long. V dropped 4 bases and J dropped 6 bases, with 11 bases sitting between them. The CDR3 DNA sequence: TGCGCCAGCAGTGCGGACAGTAGGGATACGCAGTATTTT. Translating it yields CASSADSRDTQYF.

This clone was observed a few times. This same CDR3 is encoded by further DNA sequences in the sample. V gene TRBV6-1 combines with J gene TRBJ1-4, with TRBD1 identical over 9 bases. Germline CDR1 is MNHNS and CDR2 is SASEGT. V trimming: 1 base; J trimming: 5 bases; junction bases outside the gene matches: 2. The CDR3 spans 15 residues. The CDR3 bases are TGTGCCAGCAGTGAAGAGGGGACAGGGAATGAAAAACTGTTTTTT. This gives the protein CASSEEGTGNEKLFF.

The chain recombines TRBV3-1 (or the pseudogene TRBV3-2) with TRBJ1-2; possibly TRBD1 for D (5 bases). The germline V and J ends were trimmed by 4 bases and 8 bases, with 20 bases remaining between them. CDR3 size: 15 residues. CDR1 is LGHDT and CDR2 is YNNKEL in the germline V gene (reference sequence). The CDR3 protein is CASSPRDRLTLGYTF. CDR3 coding DNA: TGTGCCAGCAGCCCCAGGGATCGCCTTACACTCGGCTACACCTTC.

V gene TRBV29-1 combines with J gene TRBJ2-7; 10 nucleotides line up with TRBD2. Germline lookup yields CDR1 SQVTM and CDR2 ANQGSEA. The trim removed 6 bases at V and 2 bases at J, leaving 7 bases unmatched. The CDR3 is 14 residues long. CDR3 loop: CSVDGTSEPYEQYF. CDR3 DNA sequence: TGCAGCGTCGATGGGACTAGCGAACCCTACGAGCAGTACTTC.

The chain links TRBV28 to TRBJ2-7, with TRBD1 matching over 10 bases. Germline values: CDR1 MDHEN, CDR2 SYDVKM. After removal of 7 bases from V and 6 bases from J, the junction contained 6 bases not matched to a gene. The CDR3 has 13 amino acids. In nucleotides, the CDR3 is TGTGCCAGCACCCGACAGGGGGCCTTCGAGCAGTACTTC. It yields the protein CASTRQGAFEQYF.

A word on this clone: The sample holds other DNA sequences that translate to the same CDR3. The gene calls are TRBV28 and TRBJ1-2; 7 positions agree with TRBD1. V trimming: 4 bases; J trimming: 2 bases; junction bases outside the gene matches: 1. The CDR3 has 13 residues. Germline CDR1 and CDR2: MDHEN and SYDVKM. CDR3: CASSSDRNYGYTF. The CDR3 DNA sequence: TGTGCCAGCAGTTCGGACAGGAACTATGGCTACACCTTC.

The rearrangement uses TRBV5-5 and TRBJ2-5; unclear D gene. The length of the CDR3 is 13 residues. V shed 1 base and J shed 5 bases, with 9 bases lying between them. CDR1 and CDR2 (germline): SGHKS, YYEKEE (reference sequence). CDR3 coding DNA: TGTGCCAGCAGCTTGCTATTCTGGGAGACCCAGTACTTC. Its protein is CASSLLFWETQYF.

J is TRBJ1-1 and V is TRBV12-5; D perhaps matches TRBD1 (6 bases). CDR3 length: 15 amino acids. V was shortened by 2 bases and J by 1 base, with 11 bases between the two germline ends. The germline V gene encodes CDR1 LGHNT and CDR2 FRNRAP. The CDR3 here is CASGLWQGPNTEAFF. CDR3 bases: TGTGCTAGTGGTTTGTGGCAGGGGCCGAACACTGAAGCTTTCTTT.

The sample holds many counts of this clone. The chain carries TRBV6-5 and TRBJ2-7, with TRBD1 matching 9 bases. Germline values: CDR1 MNHEY, CDR2 SVGAGI. V lost 6 bases and J lost 2; bases outside the gene matches: 2. This CDR3 contains 13 residues. Here the CDR3 reads CASSRTGAYEQYF. The CDR3 DNA is TGTGCCAGCAGCAGGACAGGGGCCTACGAGCAGTACTTC.

A few counts support this clone. The chain has TRBV28 and TRBJ1-1; D call uncertain. CDR1 and CDR2 (germline): MDHEN, SYDVKM. CDR3 length equals 13 residues. Trimming pared 3 bases from V and 0 bases from J, leaving 5 bases between. This chain's CDR3 is CASSLRVNTEAFF. The DNA for the CDR3 is TGTGCCAGCAGTTTGCGGGTGAACACTGAAGCTTTCTTT.

The chain joins TRBV2 to TRBJ2-4, with 9 bases aligning to TRBD2. This CDR3 region has 14 residues. In germline, CDR1 is SNHLY, CDR2 FYNNEI. The V and J ends lost 6 bases and 7 bases, in that order; junction bases with no gene match: 7. The CDR3 coding sequence is TGTGCCAGCAGCTTCGGGACTAGCAGGAACATTCAGTACTTC. This sequence encodes CASSFGTSRNIQYF.

This chain uses TRBV7-8 with TRBJ2-7; D may be TRBD2 (5 bases). The CDR3 has 13 residues. Per germline, CDR1 SGHVS and CDR2 FQNEAQ. The V and J ends lost 4 bases and 3 bases respectively, with 10 bases between them. CDR3 in DNA: TGTGCCAGCAGCTCGGACTCCCTCTACGAGCAGTACTTC. Protein: CASSSDSLYEQYF.

This clone was seen a handful of times. The chain links TRBV10-2 to TRBJ1-5, with D perhaps matching TRBD1 (6 bases). Germline V lookup: CDR1 WSHSY, CDR2 SAAADI. The length of the CDR3 is 13 residues. Trimming shortened V by 10 bases and J by 3 bases, and 13 bases separated the two germline ends. CDR3 protein: CATRQADNQPQHF. The CDR3 DNA is TGCGCCACCAGACAGGCGGACAATCAGCCCCAGCATTTT.

The chain links TRBV19 to TRBJ1-6; D is unclear. Germline CDR1 LNHDA, CDR2 SQIVND (reference sequence). CDR3 length: 14 amino acids. The V gene lost 4 bases and the J gene lost 5 bases, with 9 bases spanning the gap. CDR3 sequence (DNA): TGTGCCAGTAGTAGAACTGATAATAATTCACCCCTCCACTTT. It codes for CASSRTDNNSPLHF. Drawing the rest from reference TRBV19 and TRBJ1-6, the complete variable domain is DGGITQSPKYLFRKEGQNVTLSCEQNLNHDAMYWYRQDPGQGLRLIYYSQIVNDFQKGDIAEGYSVSREKKESFPLTVTSAQKNPTAFYLCASSRTDNNSPLHFGNGTRLTVT.

The chain employs TRBV19 and TRBJ2-5, with 9 bases identical to TRBD1. Germline V gene lookup returns CDR1 LNHDA and CDR2 SQIVND (reference sequence). This CDR3 spans 15 amino acids. V was clipped by 5 bases and J by 5 bases; unmatched bases: 9. The CDR3, as DNA: TGTGCCAGTAGTCCGCGGGACAGGGCGATCGAGACCCAGTACTTC. Translation: CASSPRDRAIETQYF.

CDR3 sequence (DNA): TGTGCCAGCAGTCAACAGGGGGCAGCTTTCTTT. Protein: CASSQQGAAFF. The chain links TRBV6-5 to TRBJ1-1, with 9 bases matching TRBD1. After removal of 5 bases from V and 10 bases from J, the junction contained 2 bases not matched to a gene. The germline gives CDR1 MNHEY, CDR2 SVGAGI. CDR3 length: 11 amino acids.

This clone was observed a handful of times. V is TRBV10-2 and J is TRBJ1-1; 8 bases match TRBD1. V trimming: 6 bases; J trimming: 1 base; junction bases outside the gene matches: 4. CDR1 is WSHSY and CDR2 is SAAADI in the germline V gene. CDR3 length: 14 amino acids. The CDR3 DNA sequence: TGCGCCAGCAGGGGGACAGGTTCGAACACTGAAGCTTTCTTT. It yields the protein CASRGTGSNTEAFF.

The table lists this clone with a count of one. The rearrangement links TRBV27 to TRBJ2-7, with a weak D call TRBD2 (5 bases). There are 13 residues in the CDR3. V lost 0 bases, J lost 7 bases, and 10 bases lay in between. Germline assignment: CDR1 MNHEY and CDR2 SMNVEV (reference sequence). CDR3: CASSLSAGEEQYF. The CDR3 nucleotides are TGTGCCAGCAGTTTATCGGCCGGGGAAGAGCAGTACTTC.

Note on this clone: The junction shows a germline mismatch at one end, possibly a read error. The genes are TRBV6-5 and TRBJ2-1; 7 bases match TRBD1. Germline values: CDR1 MNHEY, CDR2 SVGAGI. This CDR3 region has 16 residues. CDR3: CASSNSGTALYNEQFF. DNA of the CDR3: TGTGCCAGCAGTAACTCCGGGACAGCGCTCTACAATGAGCAGTTCTTC.

The chain employs TRBV19 and TRBJ1-2; D gene unclear. Trimming removed 10 bases from V and 4 bases from J, with 7 bases in between. Germline V gives CDR1 LNHDA, CDR2 SQIVND (reference sequence). The CDR3 spans 10 residues. The CDR3 is CATMSYGYTF. The CDR3, as DNA: TGTGCCACCATGTCCTATGGCTACACCTTC. Drawing the rest from reference TRBV19 and TRBJ1-2, the complete variable domain is DGGITQSPKYLFRKEGQNVTLSCEQNLNHDAMYWYRQDPGQGLRLIYYSQIVNDFQKGDIAEGYSVSREKKESFPLTVTSAQKNPTAFYLCATMSYGYTFGSGTRLTVV.